Shown below are 30 T cell receptor beta chains from a single sample sequenced in a study of T-cell memory formation after mild COVID-19. TCRdb re-derived calls from the 5' RACE reads in MiXCR, one entry per CDR3 protein. The repertoire holds 350,000 to 450,000 distinct CDR3 sequences, with more than 20% as singletons. Sequences were obtained from PBMCs or a T cell subset sorted from them (not recorded which). These receptors all stem from an adult woman who had mild COVID-19 (a few samples of this study predate the infection). Cell type and time point are not known.

This clonotype was observed once. The chain is built from TRBV20-1 and TRBJ2-3; 11 positions agree with TRBD2. The CDR3 runs 15 residues. CDR1 is DFQATT, CDR2 SNEGSKA, per germline (reference sequence). V lost 4 bases, J lost 7 bases, and 10 bases stayed unmatched. In nucleotides, the CDR3 is TGCAGTGCTACCCCCACTAGCGGGGGTGCAAATACGCAGTATTTT. Its translation: CSATPTSGGANTQYF.

The chain employs TRBV5-1 and TRBJ2-7; D perhaps matches TRBD2 (6 bases). V was shortened by 4 bases and J by 1 base, with 21 bases between the two germline ends. The CDR3 length is 17 residues. The germline V gene has CDR1 SGHRS and CDR2 YFSETQ. CDR3 sequence: CASSRREIRGWSYEQYF. CDR3 nucleotide sequence: TGCGCCAGCAGCCGCCGGGAAATCCGGGGGTGGTCCTACGAGCAGTACTTC. Together with reference TRBV5-1 and TRBJ2-7, the CDR3 gives the full variable domain: KAGVTQTPRYLIKTRGQQVTLSCSPISGHRSVSWYQQTPGQGLQFLFEYFSETQRNKGNFPGRFSGRQFSNSRSEMNVSTLELGDSALYLCASSRREIRGWSYEQYFGPGTRLTVT.

J is TRBJ2-6 and V is TRBV7-9; D gene unclear. V was trimmed by 5 bases and J by 0 bases, leaving 20 bases between them. Looked up from germline, CDR1 is SEHNR and CDR2 is FQNEAQ (reference sequence). This CDR3 comprises 19 residues. For the CDR3, the DNA is TGTGCCAGCAGCCCCGGGCTTACCTCCCTAAGCTCTGGGGCCAACGTCCTGACTTTC. Encoded protein: CASSPGLTSLSSGANVLTF.

The CDR3 DNA reads TGTGCCAGTTGGGACAGAGAAAACACTGAAGCTTTCTTT. Encoded protein: CASWDRENTEAFF. This chain joins TRBV19 and TRBJ1-1; 7 positions agree with TRBD1. This CDR3 contains 13 residues. CDR1 and CDR2 from the germline V gene are LNHDA and SQIVND (reference sequence). With V trimmed by 8 bases and J by 2 bases, 5 bases remained unmatched.

The chain joins TRBV12-3 or TRBV12-4 to TRBJ2-2; D gene ambiguous. The CDR3 has 18 residues. V was shortened by 5 bases and J by 0 bases, with 19 bases between the two germline ends. CDR3 loop: CASSPFPGRAANTGELFF. In DNA, the CDR3 is TGTGCCAGCAGTCCTTTTCCTGGACGGGCCGCGAACACCGGGGAGCTGTTTTTT.

This clonotype came up a few times. The chain is built from TRBV4-2 and TRBJ1-5; D call uncertain. The V gene lost 0 bases and the J gene lost 7 bases, with 7 bases spanning the gap. Germline CDR1 and CDR2: LGHNA and YNFKEQ. The CDR3 contains 13 residues. For the CDR3, the DNA is TGTGCCAGCAGCCAAGATATTTGGCAGCCCCAGCATTTT. This codes for CASSQDIWQPQHF.

This chain links TRBV20-1 with TRBJ2-7; the match to TRBD2 covers 12 bases. The CDR3 loop spans 12 amino acids. The germline V gene has CDR1 DFQATT and CDR2 SNEGSKA (reference sequence). The junction had 1 base not matched to a gene; V was cut back by 5 bases and J by 5 bases. CDR3 bases: TGCAGTGCTCGACTAGCGGGAGACGAGCAGTACTTC. This translates into CSARLAGDEQYF.

This clonotype was recorded a few times. The chain is built from TRBV14 and TRBJ2-2; 8 nucleotides agree with TRBD1. Unmatched junction bases numbered 4, after V lost 0 bases and J lost 1 base. Looked up from germline, CDR1 is SGHDN and CDR2 is FVKESK. The CDR3 consists of 17 residues. Here the CDR3 DNA reads TGTGCCAGCAGCCAAGATTACAGGGGGTTGAACACCGGGGAGCTGTTTTTT. This translates into CASSQDYRGLNTGELFF.

This clonotype was seen many times. The V call is TRBV5-1, the J call TRBJ2-5; no clear D gene. The germline V and J ends were trimmed by 0 bases and 2 bases, with 17 bases remaining between them. Germline-derived CDR1 and CDR2 are SGHRS and YFSETQ. The CDR3 extends over 17 amino acids. The CDR3 region has the DNA TGCGCCAGCAGCTTGGGCGTGTTGTTAGCCGAACAAGAGACCCAGTACTTC. It translates to CASSLGVLLAEQETQYF.

The chain combines TRBV18 with TRBJ2-3, with TRBD2 matching over 7 bases. The CDR3 has 14 amino acids. Germline CDR1 and CDR2: KGHSH and LQKENI. V gave up 6 bases and J gave up 4 bases; unmatched junction bases: 7. The CDR3 is CASSQRLAADTQYF. The CDR3 DNA follows: TGTGCCAGCTCCCAACGGCTAGCGGCAGATACGCAGTATTTT.

This clonotype was counted between two and nine times. The chain uses TRBV5-1 and TRBJ1-1; D is ambiguous. The germline V gene encodes CDR1 SGHRS and CDR2 YFSETQ. Trimming shortened V by 0 bases and J by 4 bases, and 7 bases separated the two germline ends. The CDR3 totals 13 residues. CDR3 sequence: CASSLAVGTEAFF. The CDR3 DNA reads TGCGCCAGCAGCTTGGCGGTGGGCACTGAAGCTTTCTTT.

The chain has TRBV12-3 or TRBV12-4 and TRBJ1-2, with D perhaps matching TRBD1 (5 bases). The CDR3 is 12 amino acids. V gave up 5 bases and J gave up 8 bases, with 12 bases separating them. The CDR3 loop reads CASSIGTRGYTF. The CDR3 nucleotides are TGTGCCAGCAGTATCGGGACGCGCGGCTACACCTTC.

There are a few counts of this clonotype. The CDR3 DNA follows: TGTGCCAGCAGTACGGGGACAGGACAAGAGACCCAGTACTTC. This sequence encodes CASSTGTGQETQYF. The chain couples TRBV12-3 or TRBV12-4 to TRBJ2-5; TRBD1 aligns across 8 bases. J lost 2 bases, V lost 5 bases, and 4 bases had no gene match. This CDR3 is 14 amino acids long.

The CDR3 sequence is CASSETNYGYTF. DNA of the CDR3: TGTGCCAGCAGTGAAACCAACTATGGCTACACCTTC. The V and J genes are TRBV2 and TRBJ1-2; D gene unclear. The germline V gene has CDR1 SNHLY and CDR2 FYNNEI. CDR3 length equals 12 residues. Trimming left V 2 bases short and J 2 bases short, with 3 bases between.

This clonotype was counted a few times. V gene TRBV5-1 combines with J gene TRBJ2-3; 14 nucleotides match TRBD2. This CDR3 is built from 18 residues. V lost 4 bases to trimming and J lost 1 base; unmatched junction nucleotides: 8. From germline, CDR1 is SGHRS and CDR2 YFSETQ. CDR3 protein: CASSTGLAGVSRTDTQYF. In nucleotides, the CDR3 is TGCGCCAGCAGCACGGGACTAGCGGGAGTTTCCCGCACAGATACGCAGTATTTT. The full variable domain, completed using reference TRBV5-1 and TRBJ2-3, is KAGVTQTPRYLIKTRGQQVTLSCSPISGHRSVSWYQQTPGQGLQFLFEYFSETQRNKGNFPGRFSGRQFSNSRSEMNVSTLELGDSALYLCASSTGLAGVSRTDTQYFGPGTRLTVL.

This clonotype was counted ten times or more. V and J are TRBV6-5 and TRBJ1-2; D gene ambiguous. Germline values: CDR1 MNHEY, CDR2 SVGAGI. This CDR3 spans 16 amino acids. V lost 2 bases and J 0 bases, leaving 13 bases between the germline ends. The CDR3 coding sequence is TGTGCCAGCAGTTACGGACCCTCAGGAGCTAACTATGGCTACACCTTC. Translating it yields CASSYGPSGANYGYTF.

There are a few counts of this clonotype. V usage is TRBV5-6 and J usage is TRBJ2-5, with D possibly being TRBD1 (5 bases). CDR1 and CDR2 (germline): SGHDT, YYEEEE. The CDR3 has 16 amino acids. The ends were cut back, 1 base at V and 5 bases at J, with 18 bases in the middle. Here the CDR3 DNA reads TGTGCCAGCAGCTTGATTCTTACGACAGTTGGGGAGACCCAGTACTTC. Protein: CASSLILTTVGETQYF.

J is TRBJ1-5 and V is TRBV7-8, with D possibly matching TRBD1 (5 bases). The CDR3 spans 16 residues. Trimming pared 3 bases from V and 6 bases from J, leaving 18 bases between. Germline CDR1 is SGHVS and CDR2 is FQNEAQ. The chain's CDR3 is CASSFSAPPGGQPQHF. The CDR3 DNA reads TGTGCCAGCAGCTTCTCGGCGCCCCCGGGGGGTCAGCCCCAGCATTTT.

This clonotype was seen more than once but under ten times. The chain couples TRBV6-2 or TRBV6-3 to TRBJ2-1, with D maybe TRBD2 (5 bases). The V and J ends lost 0 bases and 11 bases respectively, with 8 bases between them. Germline CDR1 and CDR2: MNHEY and SVGEGT. This CDR3 spans 12 amino acids. CDR3 nucleotide sequence: TGTGCCAGCAGTTACTCCGGGATTAAGCAGTTCTTC. It specifies CASSYSGIKQFF.

Only a few counts were recorded for this clonotype. The chain couples TRBV10-3 to TRBJ2-7; 7 bases fit TRBD2. The CDR3 is 14 amino acids. J gave up 7 bases and V 5 bases, and 11 bases lay outside the gene matches. CDR1 is ENHRY, CDR2 SYGVKD, per germline. The CDR3 DNA is TGTGCCATCAGTCGCACAGGAGGGGAGGGGGAGCAGTACTTC. Translation: CAISRTGGEGEQYF.

This clonotype has only a few counts. The V call is TRBV12-3 or TRBV12-4, the J call TRBJ2-7, with a weak D call TRBD2 (7 bases). With 3 bases removed from V and 2 bases from J, the gap between germline ends came to 14 bases. The CDR3 totals 15 residues. This chain's CDR3 is CASSFGGGQTYEQYF. In DNA, the CDR3 is TGTGCCAGCAGTTTTGGGGGGGGCCAAACCTACGAGCAGTACTTC.

This clonotype was picked up many times. The rearrangement links TRBV21-1 to TRBJ2-7; the table gives TRBD2 as D, unverified against the DNA. TRBV21-1 is marked as a pseudogene. This CDR3 region has 14 residues. CDR3 bases: TGTGCCAGCAGCAAAGCTGGACTAAGCAACGAGCAGTACTTC. The encoded protein is CASSKAGLSNEQYF.

V is TRBV7-6 and J is TRBJ1-1; unclear D gene. The CDR3 is 14 residues long. Germline assignment: CDR1 SGHVS and CDR2 FNYEAQ. V was trimmed by 0 bases and J by 1 base, leaving 6 bases between them. This CDR3 is CASSLASSNTEAFF. CDR3 nucleotides: TGTGCCAGCAGCTTAGCCTCGTCGAACACTGAAGCTTTCTTT.

This chain joins TRBV9 and TRBJ1-3, with a tentative D call TRBD1 (6 bases). Germline V CDR1 and CDR2: SGDLS, YYNGEE. The V end was cut by 3 bases, the J end by 4 bases, with 11 bases between. CDR3 length: 14 residues. CDR3 amino acids: CASSDPGQGNTIYF. DNA for the CDR3: TGTGCCAGCAGCGACCCGGGACAAGGAAACACCATATATTTT.

This clonotype was counted between two and nine times. The chain links TRBV12-3 or TRBV12-4 to TRBJ2-7, with 10 bases aligning to TRBD2. The V and J ends lost 10 bases and 4 bases, in that order; junction bases with no gene match: 7. The CDR3 contains 13 residues. The CDR3 DNA is TGTGCCACCTCTAGCGGGAGTCGATACGAGCAGTACTTC. Protein: CATSSGSRYEQYF.

This clonotype was observed a handful of times. The rearrangement links TRBV19 to TRBJ2-5; 9 bases agree with TRBD1. This CDR3 is built from 13 residues. With V trimmed by 11 bases and J by 1 base, 5 bases remained unmatched. The germline gives CDR1 LNHDA, CDR2 SQIVND (reference sequence). The CDR3 is CACGQGRQETQYF. In DNA form, the CDR3 reads TGTGCCTGTGGACAGGGGCGCCAAGAGACCCAGTACTTC. Complete variable domain (other parts from reference TRBV19 and TRBJ2-5): DGGITQSPKYLFRKEGQNVTLSCEQNLNHDAMYWYRQDPGQGLRLIYYSQIVNDFQKGDIAEGYSVSREKKESFPLTVTSAQKNPTAFYLCACGQGRQETQYFGPGTRLLVL.

The chain joins TRBV27 to TRBJ2-3, with D possibly being TRBD1 (5 bases). CDR1 and CDR2 from the germline V gene are MNHEY and SMNVEV (reference sequence). Trimming removed 9 bases at V and 3 bases at J, with 10 bases between. This CDR3 is built from 12 residues. CDR3 in amino acids: CASYRTTDTQYF. In nucleotides, the CDR3 is TGTGCCAGTTATAGGACAACAGATACGCAGTATTTT.

With respect to this clonotype: A much larger clone sits a single nucleotide away, making a read error possible. This chain joins TRBV5-1 and TRBJ1-3; no definite D call. The CDR3 consists of 15 residues. V lost 4 bases and J lost 0, with 11 bases in between. CDR1 and CDR2 (germline): SGHRS, YFSETQ. The DNA of the CDR3 is TGCGCCAGCAGCAAGGGCGGCCTCTCTGGAAACACCATATATTTT. As protein: CASSKGGLSGNTIYF.

CDR3 region: CATSSTNEKLFF. The CDR3 coding sequence is TGTGCCACCAGTTCAACTAATGAAAAACTGTTTTTT. V is TRBV24-1 and J is TRBJ1-4; D uncertain. With 6 bases removed from V and 0 bases from J, the gap between germline ends came to 1 base. This CDR3 is 12 amino acids long. CDR1 and CDR2 from the germline V gene are KGHDR and SFDVKD.

The rearrangement links TRBV27 to TRBJ1-4, with D possibly being TRBD1 (6 bases). The CDR3 runs 18 residues. Deletions cut 10 bases from V and 7 bases from J, with 31 bases between. The germline gives CDR1 MNHEY, CDR2 SMNVEV (reference sequence). CDR3 DNA: TGTGCCATCTCACGATCCCCGGGGGCAGGGCCTGTAGGTGAAAAACTGTTTTTT. As protein: CAISRSPGAGPVGEKLFF.